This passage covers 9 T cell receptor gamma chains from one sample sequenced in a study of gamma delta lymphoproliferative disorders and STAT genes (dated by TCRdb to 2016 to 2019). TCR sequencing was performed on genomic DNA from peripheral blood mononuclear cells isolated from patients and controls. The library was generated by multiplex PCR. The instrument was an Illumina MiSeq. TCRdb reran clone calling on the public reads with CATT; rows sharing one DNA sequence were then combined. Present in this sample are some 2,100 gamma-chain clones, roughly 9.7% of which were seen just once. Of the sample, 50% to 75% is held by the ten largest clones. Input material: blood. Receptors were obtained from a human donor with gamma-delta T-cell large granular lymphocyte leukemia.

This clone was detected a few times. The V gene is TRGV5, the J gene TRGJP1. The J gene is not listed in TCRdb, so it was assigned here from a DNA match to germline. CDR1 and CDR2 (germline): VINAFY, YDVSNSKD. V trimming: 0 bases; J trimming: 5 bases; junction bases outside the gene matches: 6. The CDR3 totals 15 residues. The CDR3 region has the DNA TGTGCCACCTGGGACAGGCTATTTACTGGTTGGTTCAAGATATTT. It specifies CATWDRLFTGWFKIF.

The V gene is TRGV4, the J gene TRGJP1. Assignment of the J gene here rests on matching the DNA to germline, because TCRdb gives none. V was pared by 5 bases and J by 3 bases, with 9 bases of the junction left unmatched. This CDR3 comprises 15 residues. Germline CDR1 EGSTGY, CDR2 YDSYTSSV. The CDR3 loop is CATWAPLSTGWFKIF. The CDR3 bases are TGTGCCACCTGGGCCCCTCTATCCACTGGTTGGTTCAAGATATTT.

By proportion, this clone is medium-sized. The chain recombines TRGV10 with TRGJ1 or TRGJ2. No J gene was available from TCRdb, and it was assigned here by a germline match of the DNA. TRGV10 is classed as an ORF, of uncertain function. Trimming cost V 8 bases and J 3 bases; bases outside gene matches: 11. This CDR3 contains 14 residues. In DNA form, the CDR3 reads TGTGCTGCGTGGGATTATAGGGTTTATTATAAGAAACTCTTT. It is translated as CAAWDYRVYYKKLF.

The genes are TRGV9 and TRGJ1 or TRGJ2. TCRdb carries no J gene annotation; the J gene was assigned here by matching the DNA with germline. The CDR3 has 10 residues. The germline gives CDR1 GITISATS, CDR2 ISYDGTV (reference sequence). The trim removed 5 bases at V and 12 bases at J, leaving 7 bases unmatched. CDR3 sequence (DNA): TGTGCCTTGTGGGTTGGGGGGAAACTCTTT. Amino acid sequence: CALWVGGKLF.

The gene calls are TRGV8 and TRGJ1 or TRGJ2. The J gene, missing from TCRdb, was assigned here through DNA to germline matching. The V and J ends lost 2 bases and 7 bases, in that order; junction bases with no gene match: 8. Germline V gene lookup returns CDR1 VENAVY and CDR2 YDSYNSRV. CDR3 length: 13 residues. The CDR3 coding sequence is TGTGCCACCTGGGATAATGGAAAATATAAGAAACTCTTT. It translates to CATWDNGKYKKLF.

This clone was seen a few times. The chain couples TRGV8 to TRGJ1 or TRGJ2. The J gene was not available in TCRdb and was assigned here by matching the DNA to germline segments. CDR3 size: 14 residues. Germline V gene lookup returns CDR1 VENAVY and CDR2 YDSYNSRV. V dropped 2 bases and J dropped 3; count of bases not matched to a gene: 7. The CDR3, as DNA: TGTGCCACCTGGGATACGAACCGTTATTATAAGAAACTCTTT. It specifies CATWDTNRYYKKLF.

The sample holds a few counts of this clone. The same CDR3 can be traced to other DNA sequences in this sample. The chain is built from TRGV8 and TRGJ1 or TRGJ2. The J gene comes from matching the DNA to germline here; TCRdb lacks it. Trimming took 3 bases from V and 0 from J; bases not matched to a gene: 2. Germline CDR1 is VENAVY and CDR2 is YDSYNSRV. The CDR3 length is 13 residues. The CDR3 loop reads CATWDSNYYKKLF. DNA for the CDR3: TGTGCCACCTGGGATTCGAATTATTATAAGAAACTCTTT.

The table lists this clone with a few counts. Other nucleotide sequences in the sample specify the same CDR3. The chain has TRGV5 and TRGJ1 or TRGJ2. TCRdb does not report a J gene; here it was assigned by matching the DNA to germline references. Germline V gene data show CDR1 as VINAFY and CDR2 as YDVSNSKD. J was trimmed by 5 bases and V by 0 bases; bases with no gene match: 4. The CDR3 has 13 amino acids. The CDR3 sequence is CATWDRPHYKKLF. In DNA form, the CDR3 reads TGTGCCACCTGGGACAGGCCTCATTATAAGAAACTCTTT.

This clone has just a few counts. The CDR3 bases are TGTGCCACCTGGGACAGGCAATTGGATAAGAAACTCTTT. Protein: CATWDRQLDKKLF. V and J are TRGV3 and TRGJ1 or TRGJ2. TCRdb gives no J gene; it was assigned here by matching the DNA to germline. The CDR3 sequence is 13 residues long. The V segment lost 0 bases and the J segment 8 bases; nucleotides outside the gene matches: 7. CDR1 and CDR2 (germline): VTNTFY, YDVSTARD (reference sequence).